This T cell receptor (beta chain) was found in a study of T cell repertoires in cytomegalovirus infection. One entry per CDR3 protein, called by TCRdb with MiXCR from the reads. The profile covers approximately 750,000 distinct CDR3 sequences, with roughly a third appearing a single time and under 3% taken by the ten largest. In regard to this clonotype: No antigen is known for it.

Study-level results: Clonotype analysis showed dominance of the ex vivo response by HLA-C-restricted CMV-specific TCR beta clonotypes. Accumulated public TCR beta family frequency recognized individuals carrying CMV together with the relevant HLA.

The CDR3 covers 14 residues. The V end was cut by 5 bases, the J end by 0 bases, with 10 bases between. Germline values: CDR1 SEHNR, CDR2 FQNEAQ (reference sequence). The sequencing sample was made of PBMCs. This sequence originates from a human donor in good health (CMV status not recorded). Some clones in this sample may be carry-over from other donors' samples. The rearrangement links TRBV7-9 to TRBJ1-1, with D unclear. This CDR3 is CASSRPGLNTEAFF. CDR3 in DNA: TGTGCCAGCAGCAGACCTGGCCTGAACACTGAAGCTTTCTTT. Together with reference TRBV7-9 and TRBJ1-1, the CDR3 gives the full variable domain: DTGVSQNPRHKITKRGQNVTFRCDPISEHNRLYWYRQTLGQGPEFLTYFQNEAQLEKSRLLSDRFSAERPKGSFSTLEIQRTEQGDSAMYLCASSRPGLNTEAFFGQGTRLTVV.